This T cell receptor (beta chain) derives from a study of cytomegalovirus exposure and HLA in healthy donors. Whole-study results and caveats: The study reported that TCR beta sequences accurately predicted HLA-A and HLA-B alleles in most subjects. In all likelihood, a cluster of highly shared sequence variants was a sequencing artifact. Looking again later, the authors saw that most CMV-associated TCR beta chains seemed HLA-restricted.

Both 60 Vbeta primers and 13 Jbeta primers went into the PCR. Sequencing was performed with immunoSEQ multiplex PCR; in TCRdb, only in-frame clones are kept and a portion is missing. The sample includes 100,000 or so clones, roughly 78% seen only once; the top ten take around 4.6%. The CDR3 has 15 residues. From germline, CDR1 is KGHSH and CDR2 LQKENI. J lost 5 bases, V lost 3 bases, and 9 bases had no gene match. Comment on this clone: Its antigen is not known.

Sequenced material: PBMCs. The rearrangement links TRBV18 to TRBJ2-5; TRBD1 matches 7 bases. This clonotype was sampled from a woman aged 35 to 49 in good health and CMV-seropositive. CDR3 amino acids: CASSPLDRVGETQYF. The DNA of the CDR3 is TGTGCCAGCTCACCCCTCGACAGGGTCGGTGAGACCCAGTACTTC.